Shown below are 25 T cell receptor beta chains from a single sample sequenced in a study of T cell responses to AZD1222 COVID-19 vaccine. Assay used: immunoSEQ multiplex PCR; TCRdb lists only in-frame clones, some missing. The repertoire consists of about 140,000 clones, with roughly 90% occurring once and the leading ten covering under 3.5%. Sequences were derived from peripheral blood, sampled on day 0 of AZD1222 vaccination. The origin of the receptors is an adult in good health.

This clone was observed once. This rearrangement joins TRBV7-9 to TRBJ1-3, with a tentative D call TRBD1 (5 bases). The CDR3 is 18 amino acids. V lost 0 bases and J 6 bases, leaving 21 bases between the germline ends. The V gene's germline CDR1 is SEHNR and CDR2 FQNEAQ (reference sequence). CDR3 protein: CASSLAGRGRVDTNTIYF. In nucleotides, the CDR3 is TGTGCCAGCAGCTTAGCGGGGAGGGGCCGCGTGGATACAAACACCATATATTTT.

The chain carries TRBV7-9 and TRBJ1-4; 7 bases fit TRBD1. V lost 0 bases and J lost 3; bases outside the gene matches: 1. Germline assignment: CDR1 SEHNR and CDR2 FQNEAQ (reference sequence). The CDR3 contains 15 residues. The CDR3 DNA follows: TGTGCCAGCAGCTTAGCAGGGGGCCCTAATGAAAAACTGTTTTTT. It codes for CASSLAGGPNEKLFF.

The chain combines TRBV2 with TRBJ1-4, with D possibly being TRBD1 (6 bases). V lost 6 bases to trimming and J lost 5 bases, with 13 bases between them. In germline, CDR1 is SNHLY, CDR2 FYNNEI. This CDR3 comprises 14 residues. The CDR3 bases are TGTGCCAGCAGCGAGGACAGAAACAATGAAAAACTGTTTTTT. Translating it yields CASSEDRNNEKLFF.

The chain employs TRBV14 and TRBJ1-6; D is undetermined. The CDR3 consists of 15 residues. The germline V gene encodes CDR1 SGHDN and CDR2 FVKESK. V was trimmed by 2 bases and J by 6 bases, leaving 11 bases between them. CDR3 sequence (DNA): TGTGCCAGCAGCCAATTGCCACAGATTAATTCACCCCTCCACTTT. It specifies CASSQLPQINSPLHF.

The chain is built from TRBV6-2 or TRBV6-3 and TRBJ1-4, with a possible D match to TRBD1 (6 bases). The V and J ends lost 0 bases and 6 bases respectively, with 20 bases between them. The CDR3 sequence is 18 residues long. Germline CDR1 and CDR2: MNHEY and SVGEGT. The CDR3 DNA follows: TGTGCCAGCAGTTACTCGTCAGGGGAGGCAAGATGGGATGAAAAACTGTTTTTT. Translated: CASSYSSGEARWDEKLFF.

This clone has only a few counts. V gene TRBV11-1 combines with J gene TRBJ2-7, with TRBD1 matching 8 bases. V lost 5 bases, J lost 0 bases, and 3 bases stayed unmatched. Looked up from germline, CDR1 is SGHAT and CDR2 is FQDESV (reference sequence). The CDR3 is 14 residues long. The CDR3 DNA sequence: TGTGCCAGCAGCCGGGACAGGAGCTCCTACGAGCAGTACTTC. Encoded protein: CASSRDRSSYEQYF.

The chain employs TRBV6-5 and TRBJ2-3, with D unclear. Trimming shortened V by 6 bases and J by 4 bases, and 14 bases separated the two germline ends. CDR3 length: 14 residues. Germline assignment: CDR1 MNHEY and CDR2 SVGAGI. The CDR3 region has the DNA TGTGCCAGCAGCCTCCTTCCCAAGGCAGATACGCAGTATTTT. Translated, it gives CASSLLPKADTQYF.

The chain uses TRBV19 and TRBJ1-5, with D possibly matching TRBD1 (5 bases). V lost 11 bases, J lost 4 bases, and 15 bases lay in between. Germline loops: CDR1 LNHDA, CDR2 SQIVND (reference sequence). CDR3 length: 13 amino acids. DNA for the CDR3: TGTGCCTCTCAGGGAGGAGGGAATCAGCCCCAGCATTTT. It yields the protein CASQGGGNQPQHF.

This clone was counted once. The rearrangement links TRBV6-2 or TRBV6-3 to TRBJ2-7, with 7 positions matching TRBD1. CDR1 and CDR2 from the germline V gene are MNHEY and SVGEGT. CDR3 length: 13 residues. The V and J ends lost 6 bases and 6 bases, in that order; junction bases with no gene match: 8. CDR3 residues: CASSPTGNLEQYF. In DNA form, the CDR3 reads TGTGCCAGCAGCCCGACAGGGAATCTCGAGCAGTACTTC.

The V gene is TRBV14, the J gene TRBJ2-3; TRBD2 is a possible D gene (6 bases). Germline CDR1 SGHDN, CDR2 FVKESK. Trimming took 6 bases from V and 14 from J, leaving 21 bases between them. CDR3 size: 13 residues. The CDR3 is CASSPTPGTQRYF. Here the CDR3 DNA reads TGTGCCAGCAGTCCTACCCCCGGGACTCAGCGGTATTTT.

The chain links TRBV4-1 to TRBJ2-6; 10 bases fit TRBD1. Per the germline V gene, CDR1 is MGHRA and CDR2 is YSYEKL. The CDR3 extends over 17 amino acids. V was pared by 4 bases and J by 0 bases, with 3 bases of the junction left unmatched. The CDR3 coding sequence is TGCGCCAGCAGCCCGGACAGGGGGAGCTCTGGGGCCAACGTCCTGACTTTC. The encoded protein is CASSPDRGSSGANVLTF.

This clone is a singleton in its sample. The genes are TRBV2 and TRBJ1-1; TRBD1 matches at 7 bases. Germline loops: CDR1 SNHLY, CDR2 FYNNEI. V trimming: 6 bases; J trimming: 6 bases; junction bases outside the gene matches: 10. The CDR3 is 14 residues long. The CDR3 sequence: CASRRNRGGSEAFF. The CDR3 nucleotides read TGTGCCAGCAGGAGAAACAGGGGCGGCTCTGAAGCTTTCTTT.

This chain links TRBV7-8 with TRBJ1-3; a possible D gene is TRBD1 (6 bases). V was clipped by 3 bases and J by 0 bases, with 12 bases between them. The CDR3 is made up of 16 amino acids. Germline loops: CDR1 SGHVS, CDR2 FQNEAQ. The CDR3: CASSFQGHRSGNTIYF. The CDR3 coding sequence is TGTGCCAGCAGCTTCCAGGGGCACCGCTCTGGAAACACCATATATTTT.

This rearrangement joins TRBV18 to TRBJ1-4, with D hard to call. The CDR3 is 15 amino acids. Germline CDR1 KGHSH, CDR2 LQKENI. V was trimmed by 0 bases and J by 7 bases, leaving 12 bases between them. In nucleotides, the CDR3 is TGTGCCAGCTCACCACCCCGGACCACGGGTGAAAAACTGTTTTTT. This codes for CASSPPRTTGEKLFF.

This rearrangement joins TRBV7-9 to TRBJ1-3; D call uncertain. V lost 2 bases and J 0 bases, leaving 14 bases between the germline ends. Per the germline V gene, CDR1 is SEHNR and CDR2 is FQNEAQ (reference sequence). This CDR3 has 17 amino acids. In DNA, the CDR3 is TGTGCCAGCAGCTTATTTTTACGGCATTCCTCTGGAAACACCATATATTTT. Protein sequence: CASSLFLRHSSGNTIYF.

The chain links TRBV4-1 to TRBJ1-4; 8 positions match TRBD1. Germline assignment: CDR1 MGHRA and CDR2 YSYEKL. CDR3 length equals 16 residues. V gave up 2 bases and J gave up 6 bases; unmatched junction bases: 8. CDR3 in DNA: TGCGCCAGCAGCCAAAACCCCCAGGGGGCGGATGAAAAACTGTTTTTT. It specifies CASSQNPQGADEKLFF.

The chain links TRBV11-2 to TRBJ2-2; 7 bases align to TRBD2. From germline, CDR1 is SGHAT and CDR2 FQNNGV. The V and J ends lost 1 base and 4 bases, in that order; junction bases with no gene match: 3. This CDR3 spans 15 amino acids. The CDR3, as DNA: TGTGCCAGCAGCTTAGGGGACTATCCCACCGGGGAGCTGTTTTTT. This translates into CASSLGDYPTGELFF. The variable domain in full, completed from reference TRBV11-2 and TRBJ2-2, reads EAGVAQSPRYKIIEKRQSVAFWCNPISGHATLYWYQQILGQGPKLLIQFQNNGVVDDSQLPKDRFSAERLKGVDSTLKIQPAKLEDSAVYLCASSLGDYPTGELFFGEGSRLTVL.

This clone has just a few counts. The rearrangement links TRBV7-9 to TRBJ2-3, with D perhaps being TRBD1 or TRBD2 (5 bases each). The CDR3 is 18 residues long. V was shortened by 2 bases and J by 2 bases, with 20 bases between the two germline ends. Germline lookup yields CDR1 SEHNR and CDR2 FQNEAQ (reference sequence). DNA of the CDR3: TGTGCCAGCAGCTTATTGACGGGGCCGCCACCTTACACAGATACGCAGTATTTT. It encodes CASSLLTGPPPYTDTQYF.

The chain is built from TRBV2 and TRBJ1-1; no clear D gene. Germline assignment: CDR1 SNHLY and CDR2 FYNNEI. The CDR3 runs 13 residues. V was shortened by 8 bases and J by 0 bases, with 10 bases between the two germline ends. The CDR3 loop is CASGREMNTEAFF. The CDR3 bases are TGTGCCAGCGGAAGGGAGATGAACACTGAAGCTTTCTTT.

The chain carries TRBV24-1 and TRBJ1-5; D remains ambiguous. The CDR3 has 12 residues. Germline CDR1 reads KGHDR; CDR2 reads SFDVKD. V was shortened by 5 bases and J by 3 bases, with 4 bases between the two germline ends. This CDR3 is CATSGPNQPQHF. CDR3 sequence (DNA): TGTGCCACCAGTGGACCCAATCAGCCCCAGCATTTT.

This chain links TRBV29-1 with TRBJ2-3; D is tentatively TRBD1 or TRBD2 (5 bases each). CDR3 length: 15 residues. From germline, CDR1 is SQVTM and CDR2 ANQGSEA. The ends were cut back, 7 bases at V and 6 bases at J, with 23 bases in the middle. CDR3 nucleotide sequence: TGCAGCGACACGGGACCACGGGGTGGGGTGGATACGCAGTATTTT. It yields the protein CSDTGPRGGVDTQYF.

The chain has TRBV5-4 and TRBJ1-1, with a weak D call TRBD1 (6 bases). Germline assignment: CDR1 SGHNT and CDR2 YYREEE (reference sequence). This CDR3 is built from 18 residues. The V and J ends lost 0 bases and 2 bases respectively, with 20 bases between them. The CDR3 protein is CASSLVLVRGAVNTEAFF. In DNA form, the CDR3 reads TGTGCCAGCAGCTTGGTACTGGTGAGGGGGGCGGTAAACACTGAAGCTTTCTTT.

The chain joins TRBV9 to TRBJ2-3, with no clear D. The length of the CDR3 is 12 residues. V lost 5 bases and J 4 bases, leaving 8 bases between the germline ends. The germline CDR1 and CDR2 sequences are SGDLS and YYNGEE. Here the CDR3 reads CASSAEADTQYF. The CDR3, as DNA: TGTGCCAGCAGTGCCGAAGCAGATACGCAGTATTTT.

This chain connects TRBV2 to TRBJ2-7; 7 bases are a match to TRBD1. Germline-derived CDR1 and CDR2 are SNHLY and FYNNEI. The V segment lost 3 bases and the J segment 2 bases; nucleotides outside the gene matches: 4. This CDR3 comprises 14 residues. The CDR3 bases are TGTGCCAGCAGTGACGAGGGGGCGACCTACGAGCAGTACTTC. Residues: CASSDEGATYEQYF.

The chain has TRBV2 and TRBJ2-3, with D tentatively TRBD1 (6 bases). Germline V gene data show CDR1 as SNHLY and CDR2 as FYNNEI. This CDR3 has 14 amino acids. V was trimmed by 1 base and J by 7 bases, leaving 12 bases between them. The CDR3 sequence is CASSEGTGKYTQYF. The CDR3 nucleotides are TGTGCCAGCAGTGAAGGAACAGGGAAATATACGCAGTATTTT.